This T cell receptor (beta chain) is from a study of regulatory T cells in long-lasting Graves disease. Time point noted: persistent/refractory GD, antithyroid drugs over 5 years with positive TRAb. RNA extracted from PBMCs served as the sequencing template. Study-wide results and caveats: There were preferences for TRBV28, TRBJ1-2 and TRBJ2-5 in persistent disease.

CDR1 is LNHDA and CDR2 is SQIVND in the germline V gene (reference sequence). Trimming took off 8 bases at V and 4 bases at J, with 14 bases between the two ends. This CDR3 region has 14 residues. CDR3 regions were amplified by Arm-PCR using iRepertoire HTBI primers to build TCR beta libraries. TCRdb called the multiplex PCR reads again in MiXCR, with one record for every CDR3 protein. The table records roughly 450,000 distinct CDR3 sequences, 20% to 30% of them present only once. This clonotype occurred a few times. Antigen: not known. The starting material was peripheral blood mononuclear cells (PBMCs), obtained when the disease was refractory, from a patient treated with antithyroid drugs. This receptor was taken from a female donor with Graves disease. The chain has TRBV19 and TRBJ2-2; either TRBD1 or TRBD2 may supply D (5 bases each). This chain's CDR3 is CASGGTTITGELFF. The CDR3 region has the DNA TGTGCCAGTGGTGGGACCACAATCACCGGGGAGCTGTTTTTT.